These 32 T cell receptor beta chains came from one sample sequenced in a study of identical twins. TCRdb ran MiXCR on the 5' RACE reads and lists one entry per CDR3 protein. This sample has 460,000 or so distinct CDR3 sequences, with approximately 15% found just once. These records were also assigned to another study, of yellow fever vaccine responses in identical twins.

The material sequenced was CD4+ T cells sorted from blood. These receptors all come from a woman younger than 30 in good health.

The chain is built from TRBV6-5 and TRBJ1-1, with a weak D call TRBD1 (5 bases). The CDR3 covers 13 residues. Germline V gene data show CDR1 as MNHEY and CDR2 as SVGAGI. The V end lost 2 bases, the J end lost 4 bases, and 8 bases lay between the germline ends. The CDR3 sequence: CASSYPGSTEAFF. The DNA for the CDR3 is TGTGCCAGCAGTTACCCAGGGAGCACTGAAGCTTTCTTT.

V and J are TRBV24-1 and TRBJ2-5, with 12 bases matching TRBD2. Germline CDR1 reads KGHDR; CDR2 reads SFDVKD. V lost 5 bases, J lost 4 bases, and 10 bases stayed unmatched. The CDR3 length is 17 residues. The CDR3 here is CATSVIASGGGRETQYF. The CDR3 bases are TGTGCCACCAGTGTAATCGCTAGCGGGGGGGGAAGAGAGACCCAGTACTTC.

The V gene is TRBV5-4, the J gene TRBJ2-2, with 7 bases aligning to TRBD2. The CDR3 sequence is 15 residues long. V was pared by 4 bases and J by 4 bases, with 7 bases of the junction left unmatched. The germline CDR1 and CDR2 sequences are SGHNT and YYREEE (reference sequence). As DNA, the CDR3 is TGTGCCAGCAGCGTTGGGGGGGTGATCACCGGGGAGCTGTTTTTT. Translated: CASSVGGVITGELFF.

The chain has TRBV10-3 and TRBJ2-1; D ambiguous. This CDR3 is built from 13 residues. CDR1 is ENHRY and CDR2 is SYGVKD in the germline V gene. Trimming took off 2 bases at V and 4 bases at J, with 6 bases between the two ends. As DNA, the CDR3 is TGTGCCATCAGTGAGGAACTATACAATGAGCAGTTCTTC. Translating gives CAISEELYNEQFF.

A few counts support this clonotype. The chain joins TRBV6-2 or TRBV6-3 to TRBJ2-1; 7 positions agree with TRBD1. The CDR3 is 15 residues long. V shed 6 bases and J 4 bases; nucleotides not matched to a gene: 9. Germline V CDR1 and CDR2: MNHEY, SVGEGT. CDR3 sequence: CASRIRTGLYNEQFF. In nucleotides, the CDR3 is TGTGCCAGCAGGATTAGGACAGGTCTATACAATGAGCAGTTCTTC.

The chain joins TRBV7-9 to TRBJ2-6; D gene ambiguous. V was pared by 1 base and J by 0 bases, with 7 bases between. The CDR3 loop spans 16 amino acids. Germline lookup yields CDR1 SEHNR and CDR2 FQNEAQ (reference sequence). The CDR3 is CASSLGVGSGANVLTF. The DNA for the CDR3 is TGTGCCAGCAGCTTAGGTGTAGGCTCTGGGGCCAACGTCCTGACTTTC.

This clonotype was picked up a small number of times. The chain couples TRBV10-3 to TRBJ2-3; 8 bases match TRBD1. This CDR3 contains 15 residues. With 0 bases clipped from V and 5 bases from J, the junction kept 4 bases outside the gene matches. Germline assignment: CDR1 ENHRY and CDR2 SYGVKD. CDR3 protein: CAISESRTGRDTQYF. In nucleotides, the CDR3 is TGTGCCATCAGTGAGTCGAGGACAGGGCGAGATACGCAGTATTTT.

This clonotype was seen more than once but under ten times. J is TRBJ1-3 and V is TRBV3-1; unclear D gene. Per the germline V gene, CDR1 is LGHDT and CDR2 is YNNKEL (reference sequence). V was clipped by 1 base and J by 4 bases, with 14 bases between them. The CDR3 runs 16 residues. The CDR3 DNA is TGTGCCAGCAGCCAAGCTCAAGGCCGAAACGGAAACACCATATATTTT. Encoded protein: CASSQAQGRNGNTIYF. Looking up the rest from reference TRBV3-1 and TRBJ1-3 gives the full variable domain: DTAVSQTPKYLVTQMGNDKSIKCEQNLGHDTMYWYKQDSKKFLKIMFSYNNKELIINETVPNRFSPKSPDKAHLNLHINSLELGDSAVYFCASSQAQGRNGNTIYFGEGSWLTVV.

The chain has TRBV20-1 and TRBJ2-3, with TRBD2 identical over 11 bases. From germline, CDR1 is DFQATT and CDR2 SNEGSKA (reference sequence). V gave up 6 bases and J gave up 6 bases; unmatched junction bases: 11. The length of the CDR3 is 15 residues. The CDR3, as DNA: TGCAGTGCCCCCCGAGCGACTAGCGGGATTGATACGCAGTATTTT. This encodes CSAPRATSGIDTQYF.

This clonotype was counted between two and nine times. J is TRBJ2-2 and V is TRBV5-1, with a tentative D call TRBD2 (5 bases). The CDR3 is 15 residues long. Between the trimmed V and J ends, which lost 0 bases and 4 bases, there was a span of 10 bases. Germline V gene sequence: CDR1 SGHRS, CDR2 YFSETQ. The CDR3 coding sequence is TGCGCCAGCAGCTTGGAGGGAGATAGCACCGGGGAGCTGTTTTTT. Translating gives CASSLEGDSTGELFF.

This clonotype appeared once. The rearrangement joins TRBV18 to TRBJ2-7, with 10 bases identical to TRBD1. With 3 bases clipped from V and 0 bases from J, the junction kept 2 bases outside the gene matches. The CDR3 extends over 15 amino acids. CDR1 and CDR2 from the germline V gene are KGHSH and LQKENI. The CDR3 sequence is CASSPWDRGSYEQYF. The CDR3 nucleotides are TGTGCCAGCTCACCTTGGGACAGGGGCTCCTACGAGCAGTACTTC.

This clonotype was counted only a few times. CDR3 DNA sequence: TGTGCCAGCAGTTCTCCGGGACTAGCGGGGGCCCTCTACCAGTACTTC. As protein: CASSSPGLAGALYQYF. The rearrangement uses TRBV28 and TRBJ2-5, with TRBD2 identical over 14 bases. The length of the CDR3 is 16 residues. Germline V lookup: CDR1 MDHEN, CDR2 SYDVKM. The V gene end was trimmed by 4 bases and the J gene end by 10 bases; junction bases not matched to a gene: 11.

This chain connects TRBV20-1 to TRBJ2-5; 10 bases are shared with TRBD2. There are 14 residues in the CDR3. Germline assignment: CDR1 DFQATT and CDR2 SNEGSKA (reference sequence). The V and J ends lost 5 bases and 2 bases, in that order; junction bases with no gene match: 5. The CDR3 sequence: CSAYSGGGQETQYF. For the CDR3, the DNA is TGCAGTGCTTACAGCGGGGGGGGACAAGAGACCCAGTACTTC.

This clonotype appeared many times. The chain carries TRBV28 and TRBJ1-5; D gene uncertain. CDR1 is MDHEN and CDR2 is SYDVKM in the germline V gene. The ends were cut back, 7 bases at V and 4 bases at J, with 8 bases in the middle. This CDR3 is 12 amino acids long. The CDR3 DNA reads as TGTGCCAGCACCCCCCAGAATCAGCCCCAGCATTTT. It yields the protein CASTPQNQPQHF.

CDR3 sequence reads: CASRRGLAGYNEQFF. The CDR3 bases are TGTGCCAGCAGGAGAGGACTAGCGGGTTACAATGAGCAGTTCTTC. The chain is built from TRBV6-1 and TRBJ2-1, with 11 bases aligning to TRBD2. Per germline, CDR1 MNHNS and CDR2 SASEGT. V lost 6 bases, J lost 4 bases, and 5 bases stayed unmatched. This CDR3 region has 15 residues.

The chain carries TRBV7-2 and TRBJ2-5; no firm D call. The CDR3 covers 13 residues. Germline V gene sequence: CDR1 SGHTA, CDR2 FQGNSA. V lost 4 bases and J 4 bases, leaving 10 bases between the germline ends. Here the CDR3 DNA reads TGTGCCAGCAGCTATAAATCCCCAGAGACCCAGTACTTC. This translates into CASSYKSPETQYF.

At least ten counts were recorded for this clonotype. The chain is built from TRBV5-1 and TRBJ2-5, with a possible D match to TRBD1 (5 bases). V was shortened by 3 bases and J by 2 bases, with 11 bases between the two germline ends. The CDR3 extends over 14 amino acids. The germline V gene has CDR1 SGHRS and CDR2 YFSETQ. CDR3: CASSSTDSQETQYF. The CDR3 nucleotides are TGCGCCAGCAGCTCGACAGATAGTCAAGAGACCCAGTACTTC.

This rearrangement joins TRBV7-2 to TRBJ2-1; the D is unclear. Germline V gives CDR1 SGHTA, CDR2 FQGNSA. CDR3 length equals 12 residues. Trimming took off 2 bases at V and 10 bases at J, with 9 bases between the two ends. The CDR3 region has the DNA TGTGCCAGCAGCTTAACTTTCGGGGAGCAGTTCTTC. Its protein product is CASSLTFGEQFF.

This rearrangement joins TRBV2 to TRBJ1-1; D is perhaps TRBD1 (6 bases). V was clipped by 4 bases and J by 4 bases, with 10 bases between them. CDR3 length equals 13 residues. The germline CDR1 and CDR2 sequences are SNHLY and FYNNEI. CDR3 in DNA: TGTGCCAGCAGTGGACAGGCCCGCACTGAAGCTTTCTTT. This translates into CASSGQARTEAFF.

This clonotype has a handful of counts. The J gene is TRBJ2-2, the V gene TRBV24-1; D possibly corresponds to TRBD2 (5 bases). The germline CDR1 and CDR2 sequences are KGHDR and SFDVKD. The V end lost 8 bases, the J end lost 3 bases, and 15 bases lay between the germline ends. The CDR3 loop spans 15 amino acids. This chain's CDR3 is CATKPSGRDTGELFF. CDR3 sequence (DNA): TGTGCCACCAAACCGAGCGGTAGGGACACCGGGGAGCTGTTTTTT.

The chain has TRBV5-1 and TRBJ2-5; either TRBD1 or TRBD2 may fit D (5 bases each). CDR1 and CDR2 from the germline V gene are SGHRS and YFSETQ. CDR3 size: 16 residues. V lost 1 base and J lost 2, with 15 bases in between. The CDR3, as DNA: TGCGCCAGCAGCTTGCGAGGGGAACGGAGTCAAGAGACCCAGTACTTC. This encodes CASSLRGERSQETQYF.

This clonotype was found a few times. This rearrangement joins TRBV3-1 to TRBJ2-3; D is perhaps TRBD2 (6 bases). Deletions cut 0 bases from V and 6 bases from J, with 13 bases between. The CDR3 extends over 15 amino acids. Germline V CDR1 and CDR2: LGHDT, YNNKEL (reference sequence). Here the CDR3 DNA reads TGTGCCAGCAGCCAAGATCCCGCGGGGAGGGATACGCAGTATTTT. Its protein is CASSQDPAGRDTQYF.

This chain links TRBV6-5 with TRBJ1-1; D unclear. The CDR3 spans 14 residues. The V gene's germline CDR1 is MNHEY and CDR2 SVGAGI. V was trimmed by 5 bases and J by 1 base, leaving 11 bases between them. CDR3 nucleotide sequence: TGTGCCAGCAGTACTCGGGGTACGAACACTGAAGCTTTCTTT. Protein sequence: CASSTRGTNTEAFF.

This clonotype has just a few counts. In nucleotides, the CDR3 is TGTGCCAGCAGTGACCTGGGGGGACTAGCGGGAGTAGGGTCCTACAATGAGCAGTTCTTC. Amino acid sequence: CASSDLGGLAGVGSYNEQFF. The chain employs TRBV25-1 and TRBJ2-1, with 14 positions matching TRBD2. The V and J ends lost 3 bases and 1 base, in that order; junction bases with no gene match: 11. The germline V gene encodes CDR1 MGHDK and CDR2 SYGVNS. The CDR3 is 20 residues long.

This clonotype has just a few counts. The chain uses TRBV5-1 and TRBJ1-6, with TRBD1 matching 7 bases. In germline, CDR1 is SGHRS, CDR2 YFSETQ. The CDR3 runs to 14 residues. J lost 7 bases, V lost 2 bases, and 3 bases had no gene match. Here the CDR3 reads CASSLQGTNSPLHF. The CDR3 DNA reads TGCGCCAGCAGCTTACAGGGGACCAATTCACCCCTCCACTTT.

V usage is TRBV3-1 and J usage is TRBJ2-1; no definite D call. CDR1 and CDR2 from the germline V gene are LGHDT and YNNKEL (reference sequence). With 6 bases removed from V and 0 bases from J, the gap between germline ends came to 12 bases. This CDR3 is built from 15 residues. The CDR3, as DNA: TGTGCCAGCAGTCCTGGAAAGAGCTCCTACAATGAGCAGTTCTTC. Translation gives CASSPGKSSYNEQFF.

This chain uses TRBV28 with TRBJ2-7, with D tentatively TRBD2 (5 bases). This CDR3 is built from 14 residues. CDR1 is MDHEN, CDR2 SYDVKM, per germline. Trimming removed 5 bases at V and 0 bases at J, with 11 bases between. CDR3 protein: CASSPADLSYEQYF. Here the CDR3 DNA reads TGTGCCAGCAGTCCAGCGGATCTCTCCTACGAGCAGTACTTC.

Of note for this clonotype: An end of the junction differs from the germline gene, which may be a read error. V and J are TRBV7-2 and TRBJ2-7; maybe TRBD2 (6 bases). The CDR3 has 14 amino acids. The V gene's germline CDR1 is SGHTA and CDR2 FQGNSA. In nucleotides, the CDR3 is TGTGCCAGCAGCCCCGGGGGACTCCAATACGGGCAGTACTTC. As protein: CASSPGGLQYGQYF.

The rearrangement uses TRBV18 and TRBJ2-7; TRBD1 is a possible D gene (6 bases). CDR1 KGHSH and CDR2 LQKENI come from the germline V gene. This CDR3 is built from 16 residues. V dropped 1 base and J dropped 0 bases, with 13 bases sitting between them. CDR3 in DNA: TGTGCCAGCTCACCACGGGAAGGACAGAGCTCCTACGAGCAGTACTTC. Protein product: CASSPREGQSSYEQYF.

The chain joins TRBV7-6 to TRBJ1-5; D may be TRBD1 (5 bases). The V end lost 5 bases, the J end lost 3 bases, and 11 bases lay between the germline ends. CDR3 length equals 14 residues. The germline gives CDR1 SGHVS, CDR2 FNYEAQ. CDR3 nucleotide sequence: TGTGCCAGCAGCGCCGACAGTATCAATCAGCCCCAGCATTTT. This sequence encodes CASSADSINQPQHF.

The gene calls are TRBV11-2 and TRBJ2-1; possibly TRBD1 or TRBD2 for D (5 bases each). The CDR3 is 12 amino acids. Per the germline V gene, CDR1 is SGHAT and CDR2 is FQNNGV. V was shortened by 2 bases and J by 16 bases, with 15 bases between the two germline ends. CDR3 loop: CASSLYSGTGFF. The CDR3 nucleotides are TGTGCCAGCAGCTTATATTCGGGGACGGGATTCTTC.

V and J are TRBV28 and TRBJ2-3, with D uncertain. The germline gives CDR1 MDHEN, CDR2 SYDVKM. This CDR3 comprises 15 residues. V lost 2 bases and J 1 base, leaving 10 bases between the germline ends. CDR3 sequence (DNA): TGTGCCAGCAGTTTAAGCTCGCATGGCACAGATACGCAGTATTTT. Its protein product is CASSLSSHGTDTQYF. The entire variable domain, with the rest obtained from reference TRBV28 and TRBJ2-3, is as follows: DVKVTQSSRYLVKRTGEKVFLECVQDMDHENMFWYRQDPGLGLRLIYFSYDVKMKEKGDIPEGYSVSREKKERFSLILESASTNQTSMYLCASSLSSHGTDTQYFGPGTRLTVL.